This T cell receptor (beta chain) was observed in a study of blood T cell repertoires in COVID-19. Study-wide background: COVID-19 samples, acute and convalescent, were from the United States, Italy and Spain. T cells, B-cell-depleted T cells, or PBMCs provided the cDNA or gDNA that served as material.

The V gene's germline CDR1 is MDHEN and CDR2 SYDVKM. This CDR3 has 12 residues. The V end lost 10 bases, the J end lost 7 bases, and 13 bases lay between the germline ends. Authors' processing steps: Amplification from reference gene primers served as the basis for estimated nucleated cell counts. The assay was immunoSEQ multiplex PCR, and TCRdb's table has in-frame clones only and misses some. V and J calls and clone size are as listed in that table; D and trimming were resolved from the DNA. Found here are over 250,000 clones, 85% of them singletons; the top ten hold about an eighth. The rearrangement uses TRBV28 and TRBJ2-2, with D possibly matching TRBD1 (6 bases). The sequence was collected from a human donor in a cohort sampled during active COVID-19. The sample taken for sequencing was peripheral blood. The CDR3 is CATTGHVGELFF. The CDR3 DNA reads as TGTGCCACCACGGGACATGTCGGGGAGCTGTTTTTT.